One and the same sample provided the 26 T cell receptor beta chains below, sequenced in a study of cytomegalovirus exposure and HLA in healthy donors. Primers for the PCR totalled 60 Vbeta and 13 Jbeta. The method was immunoSEQ multiplex PCR; TCRdb's version includes in-frame clones alone and lacks a portion of them. The data hold approximately 100,000 clones, with 60% to 85% observed a single time. The sequenced sample was PBMCs. These receptors originate from a female donor in good health and CMV-seropositive.

The chain recombines TRBV6-6 with TRBJ2-3; TRBD2 matches at 14 bases. The CDR3 sequence is 16 residues long. Trimming removed 6 bases from V and 4 bases from J; junction bases left unmatched: 6. From germline, CDR1 is MNHNY and CDR2 SVGAGI (reference sequence). CDR3 DNA sequence: TGTGCCAGCAGCCGACTAGCGGGAGGGCCCTCAGATACGCAGTATTTT. It encodes CASSRLAGGPSDTQYF.

V usage is TRBV5-6 and J usage is TRBJ1-2, with D unresolved. The CDR3 runs to 12 residues. The V and J ends lost 2 bases and 8 bases respectively, with 10 bases between them. Germline V gives CDR1 SGHDT, CDR2 YYEEEE. The DNA of the CDR3 is TGTGCCAGCAGCTTAGGACCGGGGGGCTACACCTTC. Its protein product is CASSLGPGGYTF.

The V gene is TRBV2, the J gene TRBJ1-1; D call uncertain. This CDR3 is built from 14 residues. Trimming left V 7 bases short and J 5 bases short, with 17 bases between. Per germline, CDR1 SNHLY and CDR2 FYNNEI. The CDR3 region is CASNQHGRETEAFF. CDR3 nucleotides: TGTGCCAGCAACCAACACGGGAGGGAGACTGAAGCTTTCTTT.

The chain uses TRBV6-6 and TRBJ1-1; D gene uncertain. The CDR3 is 16 residues long. Trimming took off 5 bases at V and 0 bases at J, with 16 bases between the two ends. CDR1 is MNHNY and CDR2 is SVGAGI in the germline V gene (reference sequence). CDR3 sequence (DNA): TGTGCCAGCAGTCCTAGTTTTTATTCTCTGAACACTGAAGCTTTCTTT. Translation: CASSPSFYSLNTEAFF.

The chain employs TRBV7-3 and TRBJ2-2; 9 bases fit TRBD1. The CDR3 has 17 residues. CDR1 is SGHTA, CDR2 FQGTGA, per germline. V was pared by 1 base and J by 3 bases, with 6 bases of the junction left unmatched. CDR3 loop: CASSLRGTGRDTGELFF. The CDR3 DNA reads as TGTGCCAGCAGCTTAAGGGGGACAGGGCGTGACACCGGGGAGCTGTTTTTT.

V and J are TRBV7-2 and TRBJ1-2; D is possibly TRBD1 (5 bases). Germline CDR1 and CDR2: SGHTA and FQGNSA. The V gene lost 1 base and the J gene lost 1 base, with 16 bases spanning the gap. The CDR3 runs 17 residues. CDR3 sequence reads: CASSLGWQGGRNYGYTF. Here the CDR3 DNA reads TGTGCCAGCAGCTTAGGTTGGCAGGGCGGCCGTAACTATGGCTACACCTTC.

The V call is TRBV7-2, the J call TRBJ2-1; tentative D call: TRBD2 (7 bases). Between the trimmed V and J ends, which lost 5 bases and 4 bases, there was a span of 9 bases. CDR1 is SGHTA and CDR2 is FQGNSA in the germline V gene. This CDR3 has 13 residues. The CDR3 DNA reads TGTGCCAGCAGCCGGGGGGCATACAATGAGCAGTTCTTC. It encodes CASSRGAYNEQFF.

The chain links TRBV2 to TRBJ1-3; D unclear. Germline V gene data show CDR1 as SNHLY and CDR2 as FYNNEI. The CDR3 loop spans 14 amino acids. V was clipped by 6 bases and J by 3 bases, with 12 bases between them. DNA of the CDR3: TGTGCCAGCAGAGCTTTAGGGAGTGGAAACACCATATATTTT. It is translated as CASRALGSGNTIYF.

The rearrangement links TRBV6-4 to TRBJ2-3; 10 bases match TRBD2. Germline CDR1 MRHNA, CDR2 SNTAGT. Unmatched junction bases numbered 13, after V lost 0 bases and J lost 4 bases. The length of the CDR3 is 19 residues. The CDR3 reads CASSDSIQASGGAPDTQYF. The CDR3 DNA sequence: TGTGCCAGCAGTGACTCGATTCAGGCCAGCGGGGGGGCCCCAGATACGCAGTATTTT.

J is TRBJ1-1 and V is TRBV4-1; possible D gene TRBD1, 5 bases. Germline loops: CDR1 MGHRA, CDR2 YSYEKL. Trimming took 11 bases from V and 7 from J, leaving 17 bases between them. The CDR3 is 12 amino acids. In DNA, the CDR3 is TGCGCCGGGGTGGGGACTTACGGTGAAGCTTTCTTT. This codes for CAGVGTYGEAFF.

The chain is built from TRBV27 and TRBJ1-1; 10 bases line up with TRBD1. V dropped 6 bases and J dropped 4; count of bases not matched to a gene: 2. Germline assignment: CDR1 MNHEY and CDR2 SMNVEV (reference sequence). The CDR3 spans 13 residues. The CDR3 reads CASSWTGGTEAFF. The CDR3 DNA reads TGTGCCAGCAGCTGGACAGGGGGCACTGAAGCTTTCTTT.

V and J are TRBV6-5 and TRBJ2-4; D uncertain. Per the germline V gene, CDR1 is MNHEY and CDR2 is SVGAGI. The CDR3 runs to 11 residues. Trimming cost V 3 bases and J 7 bases, with 4 bases left between them. CDR3 amino acids: CASSYMNIQYF. CDR3 coding DNA: TGTGCCAGCAGTTATATGAACATTCAGTACTTC.

The rearrangement joins TRBV19 to TRBJ1-6, with TRBD1 matching 12 bases. Unmatched junction bases numbered 8, after V lost 11 bases and J lost 6 bases. Germline CDR1 is LNHDA and CDR2 is SQIVND (reference sequence). This CDR3 contains 15 residues. CDR3 nucleotide sequence: TGTGCCGCCAAGGGGACAGGGGGCGTTAATTCACCCCTCCACTTT. Translation gives CAAKGTGGVNSPLHF. The entire variable domain, with the rest obtained from reference TRBV19 and TRBJ1-6, is as follows: DGGITQSPKYLFRKEGQNVTLSCEQNLNHDAMYWYRQDPGQGLRLIYYSQIVNDFQKGDIAEGYSVSREKKESFPLTVTSAQKNPTAFYLCAAKGTGGVNSPLHFGNGTRLTVT.

V usage is TRBV18 and J usage is TRBJ2-7; 12 nucleotides line up with TRBD2. In germline, CDR1 is KGHSH, CDR2 LQKENI. With 5 bases clipped from V and 1 base from J, the junction kept 3 bases outside the gene matches. CDR3 length: 15 amino acids. In nucleotides, the CDR3 is TGTGCCAGCTCAGAAGGGACTAGCGGGTCCTACGAGCAGTACTTC. This gives the protein CASSEGTSGSYEQYF.

The gene calls are TRBV19 and TRBJ2-7; TRBD2 matches 12 bases. This CDR3 spans 15 amino acids. J gave up 6 bases and V 4 bases, and 7 bases lay outside the gene matches. CDR1 is LNHDA, CDR2 SQIVND, per germline (reference sequence). CDR3 in amino acids: CASSKTSGGLGEQYF. In DNA, the CDR3 is TGTGCCAGTAGTAAGACTAGCGGGGGACTGGGCGAGCAGTACTTC.

V is TRBV28 and J is TRBJ1-2; 8 nucleotides line up with TRBD1. Germline V lookup: CDR1 MDHEN, CDR2 SYDVKM. The trim removed 3 bases at V and 4 bases at J, leaving 4 bases unmatched. The CDR3 sequence is 14 residues long. The CDR3 DNA follows: TGTGCCAGCAGTTTCTCAGGGGGCGGCTATGGCTACACCTTC. Amino acid sequence: CASSFSGGGYGYTF.

V usage is TRBV5-1 and J usage is TRBJ2-7; 9 nucleotides agree with TRBD2. CDR1 SGHRS and CDR2 YFSETQ come from the germline V gene. The CDR3 is made up of 15 amino acids. With V trimmed by 4 bases and J by 4 bases, 9 bases remained unmatched. DNA of the CDR3: TGCGCCAGCAGCCTAAAGGGCGGGAGGGTTTACGAGCAGTACTTC. Its protein is CASSLKGGRVYEQYF. Full variable domain (remainder filled in from reference TRBV5-1 and TRBJ2-7): KAGVTQTPRYLIKTRGQQVTLSCSPISGHRSVSWYQQTPGQGLQFLFEYFSETQRNKGNFPGRFSGRQFSNSRSEMNVSTLELGDSALYLCASSLKGGRVYEQYFGPGTRLTVT.

This chain uses TRBV2 with TRBJ1-3; D is possibly TRBD1 (6 bases). V was clipped by 5 bases and J by 0 bases, with 11 bases between them. CDR1 SNHLY and CDR2 FYNNEI come from the germline V gene. CDR3 length: 15 residues. CDR3 protein: CASSLQGSSGNTIYF. The CDR3 bases are TGTGCCAGCAGTTTACAGGGATCCTCTGGAAACACCATATATTTT.

The chain carries TRBV14 and TRBJ2-4; no definite D call. The CDR3 totals 15 residues. The V end was cut by 4 bases, the J end by 0 bases, with 10 bases between. CDR1 and CDR2 from the germline V gene are SGHDN and FVKESK. CDR3 sequence reads: CASSRASLAKNIQYF. For the CDR3, the DNA is TGTGCCAGCAGCCGGGCCAGTTTAGCCAAAAACATTCAGTACTTC.

About this clone itself: One end of the junction fails to match germline, which may point to a read error. J is TRBJ2-7 and V is TRBV28; 10 nucleotides agree with TRBD2. Per germline, CDR1 MDHEN and CDR2 SYDVKM. This CDR3 region has 12 residues. The DNA of the CDR3 is TGTGCCAGCAGTAGATTAGCGGGAGGCGTGGACTTC. Protein: CASSRLAGGVDF.

The chain joins TRBV5-1 to TRBJ1-4; TRBD1 matches at 12 bases. V shed 0 bases and J 3 bases; nucleotides not matched to a gene: 6. This CDR3 comprises 18 residues. CDR1 and CDR2 from the germline V gene are SGHRS and YFSETQ. The CDR3 loop is CASSLAGTGGFANEKLFF. In nucleotides, the CDR3 is TGCGCCAGCAGCTTGGCCGGGACAGGGGGCTTTGCTAATGAAAAACTGTTTTTT.

V is TRBV7-2 and J is TRBJ1-1, with no clear D. Trimming took off 5 bases at V and 2 bases at J, with 15 bases between the two ends. CDR1 and CDR2 (germline): SGHTA, FQGNSA. The CDR3 extends over 15 amino acids. CDR3 nucleotide sequence: TGTGCCAGCAGCCCGACGCGTCGTAGCAACACTGAAGCTTTCTTT. The encoded protein is CASSPTRRSNTEAFF.

This clone was picked up a small number of times. V usage is TRBV16 and J usage is TRBJ1-1, with unresolved D. V lost 4 bases and J lost 4, with 16 bases in between. This CDR3 has 15 amino acids. The V gene's germline CDR1 is KGHSY and CDR2 FQNENV. The CDR3 loop is CASSLSPGSGTEAFF. The CDR3 coding sequence is TGTGCCAGCAGCCTAAGCCCGGGGTCAGGCACTGAAGCTTTCTTT.

This rearrangement joins TRBV6-5 to TRBJ1-1; no clear D gene. The CDR3 has 13 amino acids. The germline V gene has CDR1 MNHEY and CDR2 SVGAGI. V lost 5 bases to trimming and J lost 6 bases, with 13 bases between them. The CDR3 reads CASSPTAGAEAFF. CDR3 DNA sequence: TGTGCCAGCAGTCCGACCGCTGGAGCTGAAGCTTTCTTT.

J is TRBJ1-1 and V is TRBV5-4; possibly TRBD1 for D (6 bases). The V end lost 1 base, the J end lost 2 bases, and 12 bases lay between the germline ends. This CDR3 spans 15 amino acids. The V gene's germline CDR1 is SGHNT and CDR2 YYREEE (reference sequence). The CDR3 region is CASSLLTGSNTEAFF. The CDR3 bases are TGTGCCAGCAGCTTGCTGACAGGTTCAAACACTGAAGCTTTCTTT.

The rearrangement uses TRBV6-5 and TRBJ2-2; D is perhaps TRBD2 (6 bases). Germline V CDR1 and CDR2: MNHEY, SVGAGI. This CDR3 contains 16 residues. The V and J ends lost 0 bases and 4 bases respectively, with 12 bases between them. This CDR3 is CASSYSKRGGTGELFF. As DNA, the CDR3 is TGTGCCAGCAGTTACTCGAAAAGGGGAGGCACCGGGGAGCTGTTTTTT.